Below, one T cell receptor beta chain is given with its context. TCRdb keeps only in-frame clones here, not all; method: immunoSEQ multiplex PCR. Here the sample spans under 250,000 clones, roughly 91% being singletons. This record belongs to a study of T cell responses to AZD1222 COVID-19 vaccine. Germline loops: CDR1 SGHDT, CDR2 YYEEEE. This CDR3 contains 14 residues. Trimming removed 0 bases from V and 2 bases from J, with 6 bases in between. This clonotype was obtained from an adult in good health. Sequencing used peripheral blood, obtained on day 0 of MenACWY control vaccination. The J gene is TRBJ1-5, the V gene TRBV5-6; D uncertain. In nucleotides, the CDR3 is TGTGCCAGCAGCTTGGCTCAGGGCAATCAGCCCCAGCATTTT. Its translation: CASSLAQGNQPQHF.